Listed below are T cell receptor beta chains from one sample, sequenced in a study of blood T cell repertoires in COVID-19. TCRdb keeps only in-frame clones here, not all; method: immunoSEQ multiplex PCR. This repertoire shows approximately 340,000 clones, about nine tenths found once; its top ten account for around 10%. Sequencing used peripheral blood. The receptors stem from a man aged 25-45 years with COVID-19, enrolled during active disease. Each CDR3 is given with its conserved first and last residue. The D gene is left open where the match is weak. Only some rows state a clone size, as once, few, many or a class for expanded clones.

CDR3	DNA	size	D	V	J
CAIRSGSNYEQYF	TGTGCCATCAGATCGGGATCGAACTACGAGCAGTACTTC	NA	NA	TRBV10-3	TRBJ2-7
CSVRQGKGPYGYTF	TGCAGCGTCAGACAGGGGAAGGGACCTTATGGCTACACCTTC	NA	TRBD1	TRBV29-1	TRBJ1-2
CASSQEGSGGESYEQYF	TGTGCCAGCAGCCAAGAGGGGAGCGGGGGGGAATCCTACGAGCAGTACTTC	once	TRBD2	TRBV4-2	TRBJ2-7
CASSSGLAGGGEQFF	TGTGCCAGCAGTTCGGGACTAGCGGGAGGAGGGGAGCAGTTCTTC	few	TRBD2	TRBV27	TRBJ2-1
CASSRGQGNTGELFF	TGTGCCAGCTCCCGAGGACAGGGGAACACCGGGGAGCTGTTTTTT	NA	TRBD1	TRBV18	TRBJ2-2
CASSLSQGWVYEQYF	TGTGCCAGCAGTTTATCACAGGGTTGGGTCTACGAGCAGTACTTC	NA	NA	TRBV27	TRBJ2-7
CASSRKTGGQRESSYEQYF	TGTGCCAGCAGCCGCAAGACTGGGGGCCAGCGGGAGTCCTCCTACGAGCAGTACTTC	NA	TRBD2	TRBV14	TRBJ2-7
CASSSDRGRWEQYF	TGTGCCAGCAGCAGCGACAGGGGGCGATGGGAGCAGTACTTC	NA	TRBD1	TRBV7-9	TRBJ2-7
CASKGANKPQHF	TGTGCCAGCAAGGGGGCCAACAAGCCCCAGCATTTT	NA	TRBD1	TRBV28	TRBJ1-5
CASSTTSGSIYEQYF	TGTGCCAGCAGCACAACTAGCGGGAGTATCTACGAGCAGTACTTC	NA	TRBD2	TRBV5-4	TRBJ2-7
CASSPRPGTTSYEQYF	TGCGCCAGCAGCCCACGGCCCGGGACTACCTCCTACGAGCAGTACTTC	NA	TRBD2	TRBV5-1	TRBJ2-7
CASSSPGLNTGELFF	TGTGCCAGCAGTTCTCCGGGACTAAACACCGGGGAGCTGTTTTTT	NA	TRBD2	TRBV27	TRBJ2-2
CASSPSEYTEAFF	TGTGCCAGCAGTCCCAGCGAATACACTGAAGCTTTCTTT	NA	NA	TRBV6-2/TRBV6-3	TRBJ1-1
CASSRIHENTEAFF	TGTGCCAGCAGTCGAATACATGAGAACACTGAAGCTTTCTTT	NA	NA	TRBV6-2/TRBV6-3	TRBJ1-1
CASSLRDRGEETQYF	TGTGCCAGTAGTCTACGGGACAGGGGGGAGGAGACCCAGTACTTC	NA	TRBD1	TRBV19	TRBJ2-5
CASSIGTGNQPQHF	TGTGCCAGCAGCATCGGGACAGGAAATCAGCCCCAGCATTTT	NA	TRBD1	TRBV7-2	TRBJ1-5
CASSQVPLIVGTGGTGEQYF	TGCGCCAGCAGCCAAGTACCACTGATAGTCGGGACAGGGGGTACTGGAGAGCAGTACTTC	NA	TRBD1	TRBV4-1	TRBJ2-7
CSGQQGRAFF	TGCAGCGGCCAACAGGGGCGCGCTTTCTTT	NA	TRBD1	TRBV29-1	TRBJ1-1
CASSTSTSPYNEQFF	TGTGCCAGTAGTACTAGCACTTCCCCCTACAATGAGCAGTTCTTC	NA	NA	TRBV19	TRBJ2-1
CASSPSSGRAKDEQFF	TGTGCCAGTAGTCCATCTAGCGGGAGGGCCAAGGATGAGCAGTTCTTC	NA	TRBD2	TRBV19	TRBJ2-1